Below are 3 T cell receptor beta chains sequenced from a single sample in a study of shared clonotypes between healthy human individuals. Some clones are missing from TCRdb's copy, which holds only in-frame ones; the method was immunoSEQ multiplex PCR. The profile shows over a million clones, roughly 97% of them singletons. The sample comprised naive CD4+ T cells sorted from blood. The subset: CD45RA+ positively selected. Receptor source: a young man in good health.

This chain joins TRBV18 and TRBJ1-2; 8 nucleotides align to TRBD1. The ends lost 4 bases at V and 2 bases at J; junction bases unmatched: 12. The germline gives CDR1 KGHSH, CDR2 LQKENI. The CDR3 is made up of 17 amino acids. The DNA for the CDR3 is TGTGCCAGCTCACGACAGGACAGGGCTGTTCACAACTATGGCTACACCTTC. Translation: CASSRQDRAVHNYGYTF.

This chain links TRBV6-6 with TRBJ2-2; TRBD1 aligns across 8 bases. This CDR3 spans 15 amino acids. CDR1 and CDR2 from the germline V gene are MNHNY and SVGAGI (reference sequence). V trimming: 6 bases; J trimming: 0 bases; junction bases outside the gene matches: 3. Written as DNA, the CDR3 is TGTGCCAGCAGCCGGACAGGGACGAACACCGGGGAGCTGTTTTTT. Translating gives CASSRTGTNTGELFF.

The V call is TRBV5-4, the J call TRBJ1-2, with D unresolved. The length of the CDR3 is 15 residues. Trimming stripped 3 bases from V and 2 bases from J, with 14 bases between. CDR1 SGHNT and CDR2 YYREEE come from the germline V gene (reference sequence). Written as DNA, the CDR3 is TGTGCCAGCAGCTCCCCTGCCCGCAGCAACTATGGCTACACCTTC. It translates to CASSSPARSNYGYTF.